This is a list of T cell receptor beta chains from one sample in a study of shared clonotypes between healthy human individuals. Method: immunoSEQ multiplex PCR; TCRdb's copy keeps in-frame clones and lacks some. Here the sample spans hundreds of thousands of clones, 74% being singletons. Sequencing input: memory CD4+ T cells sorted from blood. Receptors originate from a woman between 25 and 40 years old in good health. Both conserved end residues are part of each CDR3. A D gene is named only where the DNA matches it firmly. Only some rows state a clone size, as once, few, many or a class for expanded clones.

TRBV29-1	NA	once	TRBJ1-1	TGCAGCGTAGCGGGGACGGCTTACACTGAAGCTTTCTTT	CSVAGTAYTEAFF
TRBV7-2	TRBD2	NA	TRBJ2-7	TGTGCCAGCAGCCCCGCGGGGGGGGAGCAATACTTC	CASSPAGGEQYF
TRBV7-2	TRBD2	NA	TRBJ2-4	TGTGCCAGCAGCCCCACTAGCGGGAGCTTATACATTCAGTACTTC	CASSPTSGSLYIQYF
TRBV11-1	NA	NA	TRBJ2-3	TGTGCCAGCAGCTTAGGAGGGTACCCCACAGATACGCAGTATTTT	CASSLGGYPTDTQYF
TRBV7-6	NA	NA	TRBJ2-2	TGTGCCAGCAGCAGAATTGATACAGGGACCGGGGAGCTGTTTTTT	CASSRIDTGTGELFF
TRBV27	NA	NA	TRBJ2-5	TGTGCCAGCAGCAAGAAATTACAGGGAGGGCGGCAGACCCAGTACTTC	CASSKKLQGGRQTQYF
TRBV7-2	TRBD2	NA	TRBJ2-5	TGTGCCAGCAGCTTTTACGGGAGGGCCGTAGGAATTGAGACCCAGTACTTC	CASSFYGRAVGIETQYF
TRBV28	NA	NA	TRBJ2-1	TGTGCCAGCAGACTAGCCCGTATGGGACTTGAGCAGTTCTTC	CASRLARMGLEQFF
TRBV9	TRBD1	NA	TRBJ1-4	TGTGCCAGCAGCGTCGACGGGACAGGGCTTGAAAAACTGTTTTTT	CASSVDGTGLEKLFF
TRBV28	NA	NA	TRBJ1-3	TGTGCCAGCAGTCTTCTACAGGGTTACACCATATATTTT	CASSLLQGYTIYF
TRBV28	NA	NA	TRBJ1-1	TGTGCCAGCAGTCCAGCGAACACTGAAGCTTTCTTT	CASSPANTEAFF
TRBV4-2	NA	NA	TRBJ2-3	TGTGCCAGCAGCCCAGGAACCCAGGACGGAGATACGCAGTATTTT	CASSPGTQDGDTQYF
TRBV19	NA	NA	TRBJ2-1	TGTGCCAGCGGCCGGAGCAGCACCTACAATGAGCAGTTCTTC	CASGRSSTYNEQFF
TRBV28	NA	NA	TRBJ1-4	TGTGCCAGCAGTTTTGCCGGCGCAACTAATGAAAAACTGTTTTTT	CASSFAGATNEKLFF
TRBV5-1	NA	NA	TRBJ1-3	TGCGCCAGCAGCTTGGCCGGAACCTCTGGAAACACCATATATTTT	CASSLAGTSGNTIYF
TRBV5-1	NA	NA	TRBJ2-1	TGCGCCAGCAGCTTGGAGAGCGGAAGCTACAATGAGCAGTTCTTC	CASSLESGSYNEQFF
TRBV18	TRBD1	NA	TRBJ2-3	TGTGCCAGCTCACCTGGGACAGGGGAAACAGATACGCAGTATTTT	CASSPGTGETDTQYF
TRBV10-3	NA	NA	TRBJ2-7	TGTGCCAGCGCCCGGGCTCTGGGTCTGAGGGAGCAGTACTTC	CASARALGLREQYF
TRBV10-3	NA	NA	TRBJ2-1	TGTGCCAGCGGACTACACTACAATGAGCAGTTCTTC	CASGLHYNEQFF
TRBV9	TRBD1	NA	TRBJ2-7	TGTGCCAGCAGCGTGACAGGGTATTCGAATGAGCAGTACTTC	CASSVTGYSNEQYF
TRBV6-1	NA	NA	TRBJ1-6	TGTGCCAGCAGTGAGGCAGGGCCACCCCTCCACTTT	CASSEAGPPLHF
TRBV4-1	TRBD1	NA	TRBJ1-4	TGCGCCAGCGGGGTACTCGACAGGGAGAAACTGTTTTTT	CASGVLDREKLFF
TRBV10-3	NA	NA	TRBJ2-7	TGTGCCATCAGTGCTCTAGACGAGCAGTACTTC	CAISALDEQYF
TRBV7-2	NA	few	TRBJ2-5	TGTGCCAGCAGCTTTTCGTATGGGGAGAAAGAGACCCAGTACTTC	CASSFSYGEKETQYF
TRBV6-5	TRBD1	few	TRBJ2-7	TGTGCCAGCAGTCCGACAGGGGGCTACGAGCAGTACTTC	CASSPTGGYEQYF
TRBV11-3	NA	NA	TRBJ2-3	TGTGCCAGCAGCCAACGGTACACAGATACGCAGTATTTT	CASSQRYTDTQYF
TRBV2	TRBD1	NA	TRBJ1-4	TGTGCCAGCACTCGACAGGGTGTCGTTTTTGAAAAACTGTTTTTT	CASTRQGVVFEKLFF
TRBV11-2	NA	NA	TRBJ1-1	TGTGCCAGCAGCCCGCAACGGGATTCCACTGAAGCTTTCTTT	CASSPQRDSTEAFF
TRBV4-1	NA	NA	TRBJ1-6	TGCGCCAGCAGCCAAGGGATTACAGGGACGTTCGGTAATTCACCCCTCCACTTT	CASSQGITGTFGNSPLHF
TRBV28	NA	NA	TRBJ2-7	TGTGCCAGCAGTTTGCAGGGGCCCTACGAGCAGTACTTC	CASSLQGPYEQYF
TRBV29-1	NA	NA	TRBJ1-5	TGCAGCGTTTTTATGGGACAACATAGCAATCAGCCCCAGCATTTT	CSVFMGQHSNQPQHF
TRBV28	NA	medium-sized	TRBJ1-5	TGTGCCAGCAGTTTTCTATTACGGGGCAATCAGCCCCAGCATTTT	CASSFLLRGNQPQHF
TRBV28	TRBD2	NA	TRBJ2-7	TGTGCCAGCAGTCCGGGGACTAGCGCGACCTACGAGCAGTACTTC	CASSPGTSATYEQYF
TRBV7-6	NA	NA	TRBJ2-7	TGTGCCAGCAGCTTAGACTACCCCTACGAGCAGTACTTC	CASSLDYPYEQYF
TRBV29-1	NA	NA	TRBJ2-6	TGCAGCGTTGATTGGGCGTCTGGGGCCAACGTCCTGACTTTC	CSVDWASGANVLTF
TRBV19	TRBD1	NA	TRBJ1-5	TGTGCCAGTAGTATGGGACAGGGAAGGGATCAGGCCCAGCATTTT	CASSMGQGRDQAQHF
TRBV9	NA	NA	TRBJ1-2	TGTGCCAGCAGCGTAGTGGCAGGACCTTACTATGGCTACACCTTC	CASSVVAGPYYGYTF
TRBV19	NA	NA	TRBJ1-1	TGTGCCAGTAGTTCATACCCCCTTGGGGTGGCCACTGAAGCTTTCTTT	CASSSYPLGVATEAFF
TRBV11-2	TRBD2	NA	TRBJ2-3	TGTGCCAGCACCCGGGGGGACCGAGGAACAGATACGCAGTATTTT	CASTRGDRGTDTQYF
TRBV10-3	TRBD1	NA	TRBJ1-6	TGTGCCATCAGCGGACAGGGGGATAATTCACCCCTCCACTTT	CAISGQGDNSPLHF
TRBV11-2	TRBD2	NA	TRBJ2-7	TGTGCCAGCAGCTTAGTTAGCGGGAGGGCCGTCTACGAGCAGTACTTC	CASSLVSGRAVYEQYF
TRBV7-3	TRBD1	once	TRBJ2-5	TGTGCCAGCAGCCGGGACAGGGAGGAGACCCAGTACTTC	CASSRDREETQYF
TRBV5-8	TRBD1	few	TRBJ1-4	TGTGCCAGCAGCTGGACAGGGTTTAATGAAAAACTGTTTTTT	CASSWTGFNEKLFF
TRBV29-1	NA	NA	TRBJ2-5	TGCAGCCCGGACGGTTTGCAAGAGACCCAGTACTTC	CSPDGLQETQYF
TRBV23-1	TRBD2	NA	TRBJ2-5	TGCGCCAGCAGCTTCCTAGCGGGGAGCATCCAAGAGACCCAGTACTTC	CASSFLAGSIQETQYF
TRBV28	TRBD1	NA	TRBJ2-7	TGTGCCAGCAGTACCTCGACAGGGGGCAACGAGCAGTACTTC	CASSTSTGGNEQYF
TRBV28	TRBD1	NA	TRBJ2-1	TGTGCCAGCAGATACGCCTTTACAGGGGGCTTCTACAATGAGCAGTTCTTC	CASRYAFTGGFYNEQFF
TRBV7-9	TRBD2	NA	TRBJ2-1	TGTGCCAGCAGCTCGAGAGCGGGAGGTCCTTACAATGAGCAGTTCTTC	CASSSRAGGPYNEQFF
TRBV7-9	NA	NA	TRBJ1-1	TGTGCCAGCAGCTTAAAGGGAGAGAGGCCCGAAGCTTTCTTT	CASSLKGERPEAFF
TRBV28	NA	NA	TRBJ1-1	TGTGCCAGCATAACTACTCTGATGAACACTGAAGCTTTCTTT	CASITTLMNTEAFF
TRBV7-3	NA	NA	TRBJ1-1	TGTGCCAGCAGCGCAGGGGCCAACCGTGAAGCTTTTTTT	CASSAGANREAFF
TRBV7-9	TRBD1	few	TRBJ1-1	TGTGCCAGCAGCCAACAGGGGGCCTACACTGAAGCTTTCTTT	CASSQQGAYTEAFF
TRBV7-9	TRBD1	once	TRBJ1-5	TGTGCCAGCAGCAACGGACAGGGCAATCAGCCCCAGCATTTT	CASSNGQGNQPQHF
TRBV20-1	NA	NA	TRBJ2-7	TGCAGTGCCGCTTTGCAGTACGAGCAGTACTTC	CSAALQYEQYF
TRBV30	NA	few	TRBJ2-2	TGTGCCTGGAGTGCCAAGAACACCGGGGAGCTGTTTTTT	CAWSAKNTGELFF